This TCR beta chain was sequenced during a study of blood T cell repertoires in COVID-19. Assay used: immunoSEQ multiplex PCR; TCRdb lists only in-frame clones, some missing. This sample has tens of thousands of clones, with 76% found just once. Germline V gene lookup returns CDR1 MNHEY and CDR2 SVGEGT. CDR3 length equals 16 residues. The ends lost 5 bases at V and 6 bases at J; junction bases unmatched: 10. This chain links TRBV6-2 or TRBV6-3 with TRBJ2-2; 9 bases line up with TRBD1. The clonotype was recovered from a woman aged 45-60 years with active or convalescent COVID-19. Sequencing used peripheral blood. CDR3 DNA sequence: TGTGCCAGCAGTACCCTCGGGACAGGGAGCGCCGGGGAGCTGTTTTTT. It encodes CASSTLGTGSAGELFF.